The following is a T cell receptor (beta chain) sequence with its context. This clonotype was observed at least ten times. It has no known antigen specificity. No base-level quality is on record; no much larger clone is a single base apart. The data derive from a study of human T cells and chemical hapten exposure (dated by TCRdb to the early 2020s). Broadly, across the study: For sensitization, 2% DPC in acetone was applied to an approximately 2 cm by approximately 2 cm area of upper inner arm skin. Twenty-nine alopecia patients gave blood for TCR sequencing at one to four time points (pre-sensitization, 2, 6 and 24 weeks). Patch tests used Finn chambers with 0.01% DPC on the upper back, scored after 6 days by International Contact Dermatitis Research Group standards. Libraries were pooled for sequencing, and per-sample TCR yields varied mainly because of small differences in library volumes within the pool. Patient blood was sampled pre-sensitization (week 0) and at 2, 6 and about 24 weeks after DPC sensitization. Throughout the study period of 20 to 30 weeks, patients also received therapeutic DPC doses to the scalp every week. In alopecia patients, the study followed how the peripheral blood TCR repertoire changed in vivo over primary and secondary sensitization to diphenylcyclopropenone (DPC), a hapten. The mostly female patient cohort included alopecia areata with under or over 50% scalp involvement, alopecia totalis and alopecia universalis.

The intended sense of this specimen's time point label: pre-sensitization, week 0. The treatment or condition label corresponds to: therapeutic diphenylcyclopropenone sensitization with weekly scalp DPC. Blood at each patch-test visit was drawn before the patch test was applied. To be eligible, patients had to be aged 18 to 70, diagnosed with alopecia and judged suitable for DPC therapy, while pregnant patients were excluded. Unfractionated whole blood was collected in Tempus Blood RNA tubes, and total RNA was extracted from that blood. What the authors observed across the whole study: A positive correlation was found between the number of PT1 expanded TCRs and patch test score, with significance reached at thresholds 8, 16 and 32 but not 4. After repeated subsampling, the strength of the expansion versus patch-test correlation and the threshold at which it became significant changed. Significantly more large CDR3 similarity clusters were formed by expanded TCRs than by pre-sensitization or healthy control sets, consistent with antigen-driven responses. All patients had alopecia, a presumed autoimmune disease, so their immune response might differ from that of healthy individuals. The number of TCRs above 1 in 1000 frequency did not change with DPC sensitization; there was no evidence of global repertoire structure alterations.

The method behind the library was RACE. TCRdb records NextSeq 500 as the sequencer. During library preparation, unique molecular identifiers were attached to individual cDNA molecules so that TCRs could be counted in a quantitative, reproducible way. Both TCR alpha and TCR beta chains were sequenced from each blood RNA sample. Processing in the source paper ran as follows. A median of about 89,000 TCRs per sample was observed, with a range of about 20,000 to 700,000. V, J and CDR3 annotation of the TCR reads was carried out using the Decombinator software suite. For PS versus PT1 abundance plots, all samples were subsampled to the same number of TCRs (28,000). TCRs were defined as expanded if absent before sensitization and observed at least eight times at the 2-week time point. TCRdb redid the processing of the public reads, applying fastp at Q25 and MiXCR, and retained in-frame beta chains. Every CDR3 protein is listed once, alongside the most common genes and DNA of its rows. The V and J calls and clone size come from TCRdb's table, not from the authors' own analysis. The sample includes approximately 52,000 distinct CDR3 sequences, with 9.4% observed a single time. The biggest ten clones account for around 15% of the sample.

Via the germline V gene, CDR1 is SGHTA and CDR2 FQGNSA. For this chain, trimming is 3 bases at the V end and 9 bases at the J end, and the number of junction bases without a gene match is 8. The CDR3, from cysteine to phenylalanine, totals 14 residues. This entry keeps only the CDR3 DNA: 42 bases, framed from base 1. This receptor was taken from a woman between 40 and 50 years old with alopecia areata. Some clones in this sample may be carry-over from other donors' samples. Sequenced here: whole blood, sampled in connection with sensitization to the hapten diphenylcyclopropenone (DPC). The chain was built from TRBV7-2 and TRBJ2-1; 7 central nucleotides agree with TRBD2. The DNA sequence reads TGTGCCAGCAGCTTCGGACTAGTGTGGGGTGAGCAGTTCTTC. Translated, it gives CASSFGLVWGEQFF.